These 22 T cell receptor beta chains came from one sample sequenced in a study of T cell responses to AZD1222 COVID-19 vaccine. Assay: immunoSEQ multiplex PCR; the TCRdb copy retains only in-frame clones and omits some. The table shows 100,000 to 150,000 clones, with roughly 84% occurring only once. The specimen comprised peripheral blood, sampled on day 0 of AZD1222 vaccination. These TCRs come from an adult in good health.

V usage is TRBV5-4 and J usage is TRBJ2-1; 9 bases map to TRBD1. J gave up 7 bases and V 2 bases, and 7 bases lay outside the gene matches. The CDR3 consists of 15 residues. Germline V CDR1 and CDR2: SGHNT, YYREEE (reference sequence). CDR3: CASSLQGAPMNEQFF. Here the CDR3 DNA reads TGTGCCAGCAGCTTACAGGGGGCCCCTATGAATGAGCAGTTCTTC. Full variable domain (missing parts from reference TRBV5-4 and TRBJ2-1): ETGVTQSPTHLIKTRGQQVTLRCSSQSGHNTVSWYQQALGQGPQFIFQYYREEENGRGNFPPRFSGLQFPNYSSELNVNALELDDSALYLCASSLQGAPMNEQFFGPGTRLTVL.

This clone was seen only a few times. This chain connects TRBV7-9 to TRBJ2-7; 8 bases are a match to TRBD1. Germline V gene sequence: CDR1 SEHNR, CDR2 FQNEAQ (reference sequence). V was clipped by 4 bases and J by 5 bases; unmatched bases: 7. The CDR3 contains 14 residues. The CDR3 coding sequence is TGTGCCAGCAGCTCGGGACAGGTAGTCGACGAGCAGTACTTC. Its translation is CASSSGQVVDEQYF.

V usage is TRBV6-1 and J usage is TRBJ1-2; D may be TRBD1 (6 bases). Germline CDR1 MNHNS, CDR2 SASEGT. The V end lost 3 bases, the J end lost 6 bases, and 17 bases lay between the germline ends. The CDR3 covers 15 residues. In nucleotides, the CDR3 is TGTGCCAGCAGTGAGGCGTCAGGGGCTCGGGATGGCTACACCTTC. It translates to CASSEASGARDGYTF.

The chain recombines TRBV4-1 with TRBJ1-1, with D possibly TRBD1 on 6 matching bases. The CDR3 totals 14 residues. The V end lost 6 bases, the J end lost 6 bases, and 17 bases lay between the germline ends. CDR1 is MGHRA, CDR2 YSYEKL, per germline. CDR3 protein: CASSSPGGGSEAFF. The DNA for the CDR3 is TGCGCCAGCAGTTCACCGGGGGGCGGCTCTGAAGCTTTCTTT.

V gene TRBV6-6 combines with J gene TRBJ1-1; 8 bases fit TRBD1. V was clipped by 6 bases and J by 1 base; unmatched bases: 7. The CDR3 extends over 15 amino acids. Germline lookup yields CDR1 MNHNY and CDR2 SVGAGI (reference sequence). The CDR3 region is CASRSTGDENTEAFF. The CDR3 DNA follows: TGTGCCAGCAGATCGACAGGGGACGAGAACACTGAAGCTTTCTTT.

The chain employs TRBV27 and TRBJ1-3; no reliable D call. Deletions cut 3 bases from V and 0 bases from J, with 9 bases between. The CDR3 totals 15 residues. In germline, CDR1 is MNHEY, CDR2 SMNVEV (reference sequence). The CDR3 is CASSLSPSSGNTIYF. The DNA for the CDR3 is TGTGCCAGCAGTTTGTCCCCCAGCTCTGGAAACACCATATATTTT.

The rearrangement joins TRBV27 to TRBJ2-7; D is possibly TRBD1 (5 bases). CDR3 length: 14 residues. Per the germline V gene, CDR1 is MNHEY and CDR2 is SMNVEV (reference sequence). The V and J ends lost 3 bases and 0 bases respectively, with 9 bases between them. The CDR3 DNA reads TGTGCCAGCAGTTTTGCAGGGTTCTCCTACGAGCAGTACTTC. Residues: CASSFAGFSYEQYF.

V and J are TRBV7-3 and TRBJ2-1; 7 positions agree with TRBD2. Germline V CDR1 and CDR2: SGHTA, FQGTGA. J gave up 2 bases and V 1 base, and 5 bases lay outside the gene matches. This CDR3 comprises 16 residues. The CDR3 spells CASSLRPSGTYNEQFF. The CDR3, as DNA: TGTGCCAGCAGCTTAAGGCCTAGCGGAACCTACAATGAGCAGTTCTTC.

The V gene is TRBV7-6, the J gene TRBJ2-2, with TRBD1 matching over 7 bases. With 5 bases clipped from V and 7 bases from J, the junction kept 7 bases outside the gene matches. The CDR3 totals 14 residues. Germline-derived CDR1 and CDR2 are SGHVS and FNYEAQ. This CDR3 reads CASSTTGDDGELFF. The CDR3 coding sequence is TGTGCCAGCAGCACAACAGGGGACGACGGGGAGCTGTTTTTT.

This clone has only one observation. The chain has TRBV4-1 and TRBJ1-3; D is unclear. V lost 0 bases and J lost 2, with 11 bases in between. Germline-derived CDR1 and CDR2 are MGHRA and YSYEKL. CDR3 length: 16 residues. The CDR3, as DNA: TGCGCCAGCAGCCAAGAGCCGCCGGGCCCTGGAAACACCATATATTTT. Translating gives CASSQEPPGPGNTIYF.

This clone occurred once. V usage is TRBV5-6 and J usage is TRBJ1-2; perhaps TRBD1 as D (5 bases). This CDR3 region has 16 residues. V lost 4 bases, J lost 8 bases, and 24 bases lay in between. Looked up from germline, CDR1 is SGHDT and CDR2 is YYEEEE. The CDR3 DNA reads TGTGCCAGCAGCAAAGACAGAAGACCACTCCGAAGCGGCTACACCTTC. Protein: CASSKDRRPLRSGYTF.

This clone was detected only once. This chain uses TRBV18 with TRBJ1-4; maybe TRBD1 (5 bases). Germline-derived CDR1 and CDR2 are KGHSH and LQKENI. The ends were cut back, 0 bases at V and 6 bases at J, with 8 bases in the middle. The CDR3 runs to 14 residues. CDR3 sequence reads: CASSPPGQYEKLFF. The CDR3 DNA reads as TGTGCCAGCTCACCACCCGGACAATATGAAAAACTGTTTTTT.

The chain joins TRBV19 to TRBJ2-2; 9 nucleotides agree with TRBD2. This CDR3 has 15 residues. V dropped 3 bases and J dropped 4; count of bases not matched to a gene: 3. Germline CDR1 and CDR2: LNHDA and SQIVND (reference sequence). CDR3 coding DNA: TGTGCCAGTAGTATGATGCGGGGGGGCACCGGGGAGCTGTTTTTT. It encodes CASSMMRGGTGELFF.

The rearrangement uses TRBV2 and TRBJ1-5, with D unresolved. CDR1 and CDR2 from the germline V gene are SNHLY and FYNNEI. This CDR3 has 15 residues. The germline V and J ends were trimmed by 3 bases and 0 bases, with 9 bases remaining between them. The CDR3 region is CASSDQKGSNQPQHF. The CDR3 nucleotides are TGTGCCAGCAGTGATCAAAAAGGTAGCAATCAGCCCCAGCATTTT.

The chain links TRBV6-5 to TRBJ1-2; D is unresolved. CDR1 MNHEY and CDR2 SVGAGI come from the germline V gene. V lost 0 bases and J lost 5, with 10 bases in between. There are 14 residues in the CDR3. CDR3 coding DNA: TGTGCCAGCAGTTACTCGCCAGTCGCTTATGGCTACACCTTC. Translated: CASSYSPVAYGYTF.

V gene TRBV29-1 combines with J gene TRBJ2-1, with 14 bases identical to TRBD2. The CDR3 is 15 amino acids. Germline-derived CDR1 and CDR2 are SQVTM and ANQGSEA. The V and J ends lost 6 bases and 7 bases, in that order; junction bases with no gene match: 8. CDR3: CSVESGTSGSNEQFF. The CDR3 DNA sequence: TGCAGCGTGGAAAGCGGGACTAGCGGGAGTAATGAGCAGTTCTTC.

This chain joins TRBV6-1 and TRBJ1-3; D uncertain. Trimming took off 2 bases at V and 0 bases at J, with 8 bases between the two ends. Germline values: CDR1 MNHNS, CDR2 SASEGT. The CDR3 spans 15 residues. DNA for the CDR3: TGTGCCAGCAGTGAAATGGGCTTCTCTGGAAACACCATATATTTT. Translated, it gives CASSEMGFSGNTIYF.

CDR3 DNA: TGTGCCAGCAGCCAAGTTGGAGGGAGTGGAGGCGAGCAGTACTTC. Protein product: CASSQVGGSGGEQYF. The chain employs TRBV3-1 (or the pseudogene TRBV3-2) and TRBJ2-7; a weak D match, TRBD2 (6 bases). V was trimmed by 1 base and J by 6 bases, leaving 16 bases between them. There are 15 residues in the CDR3. The germline V gene encodes CDR1 LGHDT and CDR2 YNNKEL (reference sequence).

The sample holds one count of this clone. The chain recombines TRBV15 with TRBJ2-7; no firm D call. Germline V lookup: CDR1 LNHNV, CDR2 YYDKDF (reference sequence). The CDR3 spans 16 residues. V was cut by 0 bases and J by 0 bases, with 12 bases left in between. The CDR3 loop is CATSRDNPESSYEQYF. CDR3 in DNA: TGTGCCACCAGCAGAGATAATCCCGAAAGCTCCTACGAGCAGTACTTC.

This clone was picked up one time. V is TRBV7-2 and J is TRBJ2-1; D gene ambiguous. Germline values: CDR1 SGHTA, CDR2 FQGNSA. This CDR3 spans 14 amino acids. Trimming cost V 3 bases and J 7 bases, with 13 bases left between them. The CDR3 DNA reads as TGTGCCAGCAGCTTTGTCGGATCCGGGAATGAGCAGTTCTTC. The encoded protein is CASSFVGSGNEQFF.

The rearrangement links TRBV13 to TRBJ2-1, with D tentatively TRBD1 (6 bases). There are 14 residues in the CDR3. Germline V gene sequence: CDR1 PRHDT, CDR2 FYEKMQ (reference sequence). V shed 0 bases and J shed 4 bases, with 7 bases lying between them. CDR3 protein: CASSLGTGYNEQFF. The DNA of the CDR3 is TGTGCCAGCAGCTTAGGGACAGGTTACAATGAGCAGTTCTTC.

CDR3 in amino acids: CASSSPRTGLQPQHF. CDR3 DNA: TGTGCCAGCAGCTCTCCCCGGACAGGGTTGCAGCCCCAGCATTTT. V usage is TRBV28 and J usage is TRBJ1-5; 8 bases are a match to TRBD1. In germline, CDR1 is MDHEN, CDR2 SYDVKM. CDR3 length: 15 amino acids. Unmatched junction bases numbered 11, after V lost 6 bases and J lost 7 bases.